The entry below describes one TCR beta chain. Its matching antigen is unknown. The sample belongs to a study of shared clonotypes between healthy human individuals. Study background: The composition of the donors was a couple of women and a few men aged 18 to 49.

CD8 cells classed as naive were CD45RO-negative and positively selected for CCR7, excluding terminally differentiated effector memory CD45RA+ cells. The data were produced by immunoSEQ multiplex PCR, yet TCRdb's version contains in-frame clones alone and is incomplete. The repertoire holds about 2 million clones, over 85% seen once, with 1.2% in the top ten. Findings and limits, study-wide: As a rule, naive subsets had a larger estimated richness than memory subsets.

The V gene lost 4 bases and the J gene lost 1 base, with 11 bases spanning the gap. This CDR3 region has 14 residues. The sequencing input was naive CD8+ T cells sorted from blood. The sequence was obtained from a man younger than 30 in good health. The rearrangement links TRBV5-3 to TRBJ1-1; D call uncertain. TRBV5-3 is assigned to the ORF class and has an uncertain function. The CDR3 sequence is CARSLGPGNTEAFF. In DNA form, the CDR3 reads TGTGCCAGAAGCCTTGGGCCGGGGAACACTGAAGCTTTCTTT.